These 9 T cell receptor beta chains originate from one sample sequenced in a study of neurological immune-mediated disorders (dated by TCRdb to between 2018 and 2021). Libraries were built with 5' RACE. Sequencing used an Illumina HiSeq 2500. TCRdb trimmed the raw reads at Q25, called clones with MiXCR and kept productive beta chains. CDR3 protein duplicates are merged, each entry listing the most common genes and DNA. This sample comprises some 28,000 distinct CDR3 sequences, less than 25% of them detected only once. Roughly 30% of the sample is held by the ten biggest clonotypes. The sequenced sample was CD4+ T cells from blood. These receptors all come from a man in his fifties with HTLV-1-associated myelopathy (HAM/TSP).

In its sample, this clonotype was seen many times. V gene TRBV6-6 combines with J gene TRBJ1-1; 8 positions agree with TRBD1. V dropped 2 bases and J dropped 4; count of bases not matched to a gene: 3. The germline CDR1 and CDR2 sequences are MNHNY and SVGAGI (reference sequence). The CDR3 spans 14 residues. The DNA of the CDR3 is TGTGCCAGCAGTTACACAGGGGGGTCCACTGAAGCTTTCTTT. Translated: CASSYTGGSTEAFF.

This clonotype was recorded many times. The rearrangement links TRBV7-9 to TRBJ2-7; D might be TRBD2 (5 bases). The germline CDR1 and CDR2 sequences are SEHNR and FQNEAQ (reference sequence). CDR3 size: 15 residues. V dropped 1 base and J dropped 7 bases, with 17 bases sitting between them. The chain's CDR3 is CASSLVEGMSGEQYF. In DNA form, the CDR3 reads TGTGCCAGCAGCTTAGTCGAGGGCATGAGCGGAGAGCAGTACTTC. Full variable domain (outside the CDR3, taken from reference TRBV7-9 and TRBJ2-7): DTGVSQNPRHKITKRGQNVTFRCDPISEHNRLYWYRQTLGQGPEFLTYFQNEAQLEKSRLLSDRFSAERPKGSFSTLEIQRTEQGDSAMYLCASSLVEGMSGEQYFGPGTRLTVT.

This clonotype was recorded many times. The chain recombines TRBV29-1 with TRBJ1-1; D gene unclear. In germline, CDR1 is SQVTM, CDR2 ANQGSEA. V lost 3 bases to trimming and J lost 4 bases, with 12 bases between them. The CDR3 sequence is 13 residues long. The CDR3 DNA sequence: TGCAGCGTTGATCGGAATCAAGGCACTGAAGCTTTCTTT. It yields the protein CSVDRNQGTEAFF.

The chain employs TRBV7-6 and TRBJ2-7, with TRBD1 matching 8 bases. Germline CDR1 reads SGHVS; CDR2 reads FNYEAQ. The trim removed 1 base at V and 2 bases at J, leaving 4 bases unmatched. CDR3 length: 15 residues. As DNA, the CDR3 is TGTGCCAGCAGCTTAGGGGGGACAGGAACCTACGAGCAGTACTTC. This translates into CASSLGGTGTYEQYF.

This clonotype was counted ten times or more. The CDR3 loop is CSAKRAQVNYGYTF. The CDR3 DNA is TGCAGTGCTAAGAGGGCCCAGGTGAACTATGGCTACACCTTC. The genes are TRBV20-1 and TRBJ1-2, with no clear D. Germline-derived CDR1 and CDR2 are DFQATT and SNEGSKA (reference sequence). The CDR3 totals 14 residues. The V gene lost 4 bases and the J gene lost 2 bases, with 14 bases spanning the gap.

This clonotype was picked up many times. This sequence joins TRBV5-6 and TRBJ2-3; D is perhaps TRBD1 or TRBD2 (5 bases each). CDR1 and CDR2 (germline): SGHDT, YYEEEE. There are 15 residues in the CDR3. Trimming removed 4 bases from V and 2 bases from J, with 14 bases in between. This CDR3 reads CASSPTRGSTDTQYF. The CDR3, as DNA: TGTGCCAGCAGCCCTACTAGGGGATCCACAGATACGCAGTATTTT.

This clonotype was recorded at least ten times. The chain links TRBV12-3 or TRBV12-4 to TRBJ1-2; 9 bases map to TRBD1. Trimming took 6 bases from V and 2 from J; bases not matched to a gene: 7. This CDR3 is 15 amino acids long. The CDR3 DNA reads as TGTGCCAGCAGCCCCGGGACAGGGCCCAACTATGGCTACACCTTC. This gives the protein CASSPGTGPNYGYTF.

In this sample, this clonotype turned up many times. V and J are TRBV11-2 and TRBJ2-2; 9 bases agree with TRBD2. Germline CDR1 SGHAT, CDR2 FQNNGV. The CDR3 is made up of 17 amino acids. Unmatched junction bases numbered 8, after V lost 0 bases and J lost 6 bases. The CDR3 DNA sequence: TGTGCCAGCAGCTTAGATAACCTAGCGGGGAAGTCCGGGGAGCTGTTTTTT. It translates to CASSLDNLAGKSGELFF.

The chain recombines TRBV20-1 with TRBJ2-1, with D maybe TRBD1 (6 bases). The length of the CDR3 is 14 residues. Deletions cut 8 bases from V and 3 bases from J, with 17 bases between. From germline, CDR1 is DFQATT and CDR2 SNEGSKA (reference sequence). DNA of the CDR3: TGCAGTACTTTTACAGGGTACTACTACAATGAGCAGTTCTTC. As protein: CSTFTGYYYNEQFF.